Included here is one TCR beta chain sequence, with context. Its matching antigen is unknown. The data stem from a study of OX40 agonist ivuxolimab in advanced cancers. Study details: The group had a mean age of 60 years, ranged from about 23 to 85, and was around 82% male. Antecedent anti-PD-1, anti-PD-L1 or anti-CTLA-4 therapy was permissible, with 40% having received some.

Measured with immunoSEQ multiplex PCR; TCRdb has only the in-frame clones, and not every one. Of about 40,000 clones listed, around 88% are singletons. Notes on the study in general: Blood T cells, both CD4+ and CD8+, expanded clonally by week 6 at 0.1 to 3.0 mg/kg.

With 4 bases clipped from V and 3 bases from J, the junction kept 8 bases outside the gene matches. Germline V gene sequence: CDR1 SNHLY, CDR2 FYNNEI. This CDR3 is built from 16 residues. The sequenced sample was CD4+ or CD8+ T cells sorted from blood, obtained in a trial of the OX40 agonist ivuxolimab. This sequence originates from an adult with an advanced solid tumor such as melanoma, head and neck, liver or kidney cancer. The rearrangement links TRBV2 to TRBJ2-1, with 8 nucleotides matching TRBD2. CDR3 bases: TGTGCCAGCAGTGCCCTGACTAGCGATCTCTACAATGAGCAGTTCTTC. Encoded protein: CASSALTSDLYNEQFF.